This T cell receptor (beta chain) was documented in a study of T cells after yellow fever vaccination. The germline gives CDR1 SQVTM, CDR2 ANQGSEA. Losses at the gene ends were 6 bases for V and 6 bases for J; bases not matched to a gene: 6. The CDR3 consists of 14 residues. Study-level points and caveats: Although most clonotypes did not, a small share appeared in both CD4 and CD8 compartments. Sorted repertoires could include abundant contaminating clonotypes from bulk cells. Reappearance after the booster was seen for most primary-vaccination clones, at 95% to 96% CD4 and more than 80% CD8.

It was through 5'RACE template switching that TCR cDNA was made, with a universal primer site and UMIs added. TCRdb recomputed calls from the 5' RACE reads with MiXCR, one row per CDR3 protein. The data contain roughly 320,000 distinct CDR3 sequences, around 10% of them singletons. There are many counts of this clonotype. The antigen remains undetermined. Sequencing used CD4+ T cells sorted from PBMCs, obtained 45 days after the yellow fever booster vaccination. The chain uses TRBV29-1 and TRBJ2-1; TRBD1 aligns across 12 bases. This TCR was recovered from a man between 18 and 29 years old who received the YFV17D yellow fever vaccine. This CDR3 is CSVERDRGPNEQFF. Written as DNA, the CDR3 is TGCAGCGTAGAAAGGGACAGGGGGCCCAATGAGCAGTTCTTC.